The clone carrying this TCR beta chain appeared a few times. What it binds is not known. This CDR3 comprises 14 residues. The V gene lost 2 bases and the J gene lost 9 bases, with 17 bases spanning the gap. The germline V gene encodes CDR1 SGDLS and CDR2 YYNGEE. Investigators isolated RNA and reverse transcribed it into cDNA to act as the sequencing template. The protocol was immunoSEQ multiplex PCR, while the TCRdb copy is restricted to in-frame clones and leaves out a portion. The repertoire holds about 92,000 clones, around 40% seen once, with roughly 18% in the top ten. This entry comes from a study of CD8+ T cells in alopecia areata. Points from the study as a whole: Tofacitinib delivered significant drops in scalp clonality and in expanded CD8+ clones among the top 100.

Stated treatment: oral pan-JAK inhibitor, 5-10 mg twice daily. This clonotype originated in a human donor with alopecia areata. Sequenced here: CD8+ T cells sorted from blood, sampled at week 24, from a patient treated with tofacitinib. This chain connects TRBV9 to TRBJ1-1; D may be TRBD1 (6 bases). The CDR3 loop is CASSVKGGAEQAFF. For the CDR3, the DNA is TGTGCCAGCAGCGTCAAGGGGGGCGCAGAGCAAGCTTTCTTT.